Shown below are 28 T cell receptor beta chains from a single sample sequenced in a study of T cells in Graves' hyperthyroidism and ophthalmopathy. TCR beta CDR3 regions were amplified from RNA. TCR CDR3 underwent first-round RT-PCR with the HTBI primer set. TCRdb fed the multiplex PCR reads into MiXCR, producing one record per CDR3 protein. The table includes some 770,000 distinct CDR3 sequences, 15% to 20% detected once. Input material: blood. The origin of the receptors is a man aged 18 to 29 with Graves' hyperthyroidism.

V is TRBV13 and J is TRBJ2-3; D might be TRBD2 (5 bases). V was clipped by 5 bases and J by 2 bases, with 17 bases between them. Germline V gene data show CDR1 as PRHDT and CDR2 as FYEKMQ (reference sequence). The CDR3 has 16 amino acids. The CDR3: CASSPPWAGLTDTQYF. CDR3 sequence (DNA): TGTGCCAGCAGCCCCCCCTGGGCGGGCCTCACAGATACGCAGTATTTT. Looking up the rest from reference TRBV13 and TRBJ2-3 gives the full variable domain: AAGVIQSPRHLIKEKRETATLKCYPIPRHDTVYWYQQGPGQDPQFLISFYEKMQSDKGSIPDRFSAQQFSDYHSELNMSSLELGDSALYFCASSPPWAGLTDTQYFGPGTRLTVL.

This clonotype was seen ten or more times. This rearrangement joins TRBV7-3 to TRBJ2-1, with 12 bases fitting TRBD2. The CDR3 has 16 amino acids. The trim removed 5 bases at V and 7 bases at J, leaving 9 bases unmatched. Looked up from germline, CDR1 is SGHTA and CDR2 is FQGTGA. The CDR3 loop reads CASSLRLAGAGNEQFF. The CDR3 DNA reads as TGTGCCAGCAGCCTTCGACTAGCGGGAGCGGGGAATGAGCAGTTCTTC.

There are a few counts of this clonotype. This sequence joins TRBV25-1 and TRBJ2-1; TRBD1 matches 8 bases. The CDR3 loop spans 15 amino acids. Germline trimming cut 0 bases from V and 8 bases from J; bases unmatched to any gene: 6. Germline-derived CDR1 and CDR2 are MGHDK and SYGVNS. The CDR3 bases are TGTGCCAGCAGTGAATACGGGGACAGGTCGCATGAGCAGTTCTTC. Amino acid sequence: CASSEYGDRSHEQFF. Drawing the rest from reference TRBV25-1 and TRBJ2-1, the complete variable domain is EADIYQTPRYLVIGTGKKITLECSQTMGHDKMYWYQQDPGMELHLIHYSYGVNSTEKGDLSSESTVSRIRTEHFPLTLESARPSHTSQYLCASSEYGDRSHEQFFGPGTRLTVL.

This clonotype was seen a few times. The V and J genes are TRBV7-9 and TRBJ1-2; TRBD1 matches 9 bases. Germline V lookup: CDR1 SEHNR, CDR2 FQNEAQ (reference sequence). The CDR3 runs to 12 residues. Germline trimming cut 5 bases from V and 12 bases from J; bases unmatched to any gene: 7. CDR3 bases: TGTGCCAGCAGCATGACAGGGGGTGCTGACACCTTC. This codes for CASSMTGGADTF. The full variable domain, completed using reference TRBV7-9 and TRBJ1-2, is DTGVSQNPRHKITKRGQNVTFRCDPISEHNRLYWYRQTLGQGPEFLTYFQNEAQLEKSRLLSDRFSAERPKGSFSTLEIQRTEQGDSAMYLCASSMTGGADTFGSGTRLTVV.

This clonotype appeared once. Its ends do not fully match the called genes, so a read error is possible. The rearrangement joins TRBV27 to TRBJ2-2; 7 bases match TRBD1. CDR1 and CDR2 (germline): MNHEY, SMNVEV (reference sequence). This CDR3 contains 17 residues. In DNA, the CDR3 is TGTGCCAGCAGTCCCTACCCGGACAGGCTGAACACCGGGGAGCTGTCTTTT. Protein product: CASSPYPDRLNTGELSF.

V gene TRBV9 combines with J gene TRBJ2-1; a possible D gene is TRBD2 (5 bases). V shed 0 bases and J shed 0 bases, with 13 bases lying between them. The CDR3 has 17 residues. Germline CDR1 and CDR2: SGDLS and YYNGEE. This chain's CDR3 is CASSVDPSRSSYNEQFF. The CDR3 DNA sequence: TGTGCCAGCAGCGTAGATCCTAGCCGGAGCTCCTACAATGAGCAGTTCTTC.

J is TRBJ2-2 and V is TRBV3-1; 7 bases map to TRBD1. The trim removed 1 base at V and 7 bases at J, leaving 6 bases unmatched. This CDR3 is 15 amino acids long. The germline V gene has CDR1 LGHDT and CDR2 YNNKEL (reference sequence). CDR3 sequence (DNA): TGTGCCAGCAGCCAAGTGGCCAGGGGGAGCGGGGAGCTGTTTTTT. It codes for CASSQVARGSGELFF. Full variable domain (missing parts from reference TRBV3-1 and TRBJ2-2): DTAVSQTPKYLVTQMGNDKSIKCEQNLGHDTMYWYKQDSKKFLKIMFSYNNKELIINETVPNRFSPKSPDKAHLNLHINSLELGDSAVYFCASSQVARGSGELFFGEGSRLTVL.

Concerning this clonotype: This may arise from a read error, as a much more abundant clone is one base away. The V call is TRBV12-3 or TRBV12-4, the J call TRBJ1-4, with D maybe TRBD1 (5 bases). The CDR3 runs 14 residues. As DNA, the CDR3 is TGTGCCAGCAGTTTATGGGGAACGGGGGAAAAACCGTTTTTT. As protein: CASSLWGTGEKPFF.

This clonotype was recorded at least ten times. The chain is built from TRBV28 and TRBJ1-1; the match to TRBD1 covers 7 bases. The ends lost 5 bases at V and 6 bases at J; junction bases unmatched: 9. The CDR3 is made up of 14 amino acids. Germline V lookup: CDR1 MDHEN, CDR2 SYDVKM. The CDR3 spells CASSETGDVPEAFF. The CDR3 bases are TGTGCCAGCAGTGAAACAGGGGATGTTCCTGAAGCTTTCTTT.

In nucleotides, the CDR3 is TGTGCCAGCTCACCCTCGTCCGGGACAGGGGGCTCGAATTCACCCCTCCACTTT. Encoded protein: CASSPSSGTGGSNSPLHF. The chain couples TRBV18 to TRBJ1-6; TRBD1 matches at 12 bases. The CDR3 runs to 18 residues. The germline gives CDR1 KGHSH, CDR2 LQKENI. Unmatched junction bases numbered 10, after V lost 3 bases and J lost 7 bases.

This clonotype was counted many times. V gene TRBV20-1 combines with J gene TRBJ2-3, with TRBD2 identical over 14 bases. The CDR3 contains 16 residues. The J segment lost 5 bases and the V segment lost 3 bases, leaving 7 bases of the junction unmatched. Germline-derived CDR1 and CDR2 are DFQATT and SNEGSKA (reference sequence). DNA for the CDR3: TGCAGTGCTAGGGGGACTAGCGGGAGTTTACGAGATACGCAGTATTTT. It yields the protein CSARGTSGSLRDTQYF.

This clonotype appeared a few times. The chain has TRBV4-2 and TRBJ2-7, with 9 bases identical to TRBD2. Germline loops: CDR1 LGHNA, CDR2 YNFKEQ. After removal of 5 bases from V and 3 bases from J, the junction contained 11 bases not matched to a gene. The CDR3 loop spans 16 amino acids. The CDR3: CASSNRLAGGHYEQYF. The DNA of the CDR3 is TGTGCCAGCAGCAACCGCCTGGCGGGAGGGCACTACGAGCAGTACTTC.

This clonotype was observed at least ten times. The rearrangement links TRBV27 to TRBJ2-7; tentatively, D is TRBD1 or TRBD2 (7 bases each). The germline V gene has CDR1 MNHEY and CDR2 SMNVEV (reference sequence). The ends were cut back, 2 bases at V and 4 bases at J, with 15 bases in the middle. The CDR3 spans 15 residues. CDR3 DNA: TGTGCCAGCAGTTTACAGGGGGGGCAGCCATACGAGCAGTACTTC. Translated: CASSLQGGQPYEQYF.

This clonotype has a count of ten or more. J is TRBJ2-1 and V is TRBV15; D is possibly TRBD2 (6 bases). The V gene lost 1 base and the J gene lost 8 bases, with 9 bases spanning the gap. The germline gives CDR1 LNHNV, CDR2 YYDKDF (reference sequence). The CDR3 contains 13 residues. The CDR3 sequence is CATSRGGGHEQFF. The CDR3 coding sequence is TGTGCCACCAGCAGAGGTGGAGGGCATGAGCAGTTCTTC.

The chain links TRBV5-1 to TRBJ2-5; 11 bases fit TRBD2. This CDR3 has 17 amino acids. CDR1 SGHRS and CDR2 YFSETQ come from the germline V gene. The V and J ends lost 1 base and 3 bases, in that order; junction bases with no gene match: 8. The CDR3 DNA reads TGCGCCAGCAGCTTGCCTACTAGCGGGAGTTTGGAAGAGACCCAGTACTTC. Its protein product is CASSLPTSGSLEETQYF.

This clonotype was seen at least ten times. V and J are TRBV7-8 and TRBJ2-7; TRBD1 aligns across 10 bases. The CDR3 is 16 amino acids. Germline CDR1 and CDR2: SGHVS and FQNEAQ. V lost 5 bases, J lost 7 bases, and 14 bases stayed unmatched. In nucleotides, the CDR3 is TGTGCCAGCAGCCTAGGGCGGGGACAGGGGCGAGGAGAGCAGTACTTC. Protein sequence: CASSLGRGQGRGEQYF.

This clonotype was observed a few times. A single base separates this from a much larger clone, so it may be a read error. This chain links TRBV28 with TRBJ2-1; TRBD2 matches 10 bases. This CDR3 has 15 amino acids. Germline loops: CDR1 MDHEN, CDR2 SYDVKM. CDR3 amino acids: CASNDLAGAANERFF. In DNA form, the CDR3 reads TGTGCCAGCAACGATCTAGCGGGGGCCGCCAATGAGCGGTTCTTC.

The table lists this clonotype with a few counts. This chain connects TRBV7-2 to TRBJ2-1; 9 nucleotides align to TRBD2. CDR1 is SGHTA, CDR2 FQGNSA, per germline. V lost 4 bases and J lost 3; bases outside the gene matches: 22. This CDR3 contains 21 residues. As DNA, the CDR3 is TGTGCCAGCAGCTCAAGCGCCGGGACTAGCAGCTCCGGCGAGGGCTACAATGAGCAGTTCTTC. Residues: CASSSSAGTSSSGEGYNEQFF.

CDR3 residues: CASSESGTANTGELFF. The CDR3 nucleotides read TGTGCCAGCAGCGAAAGCGGGACCGCGAACACCGGGGAGCTGTTTTTT. The V call is TRBV2, the J call TRBJ2-2; 7 bases map to TRBD2. Germline V gene lookup returns CDR1 SNHLY and CDR2 FYNNEI. This CDR3 spans 16 amino acids. V shed 6 bases, J shed 0 bases, and the junction held 7 bases outside the gene matches.

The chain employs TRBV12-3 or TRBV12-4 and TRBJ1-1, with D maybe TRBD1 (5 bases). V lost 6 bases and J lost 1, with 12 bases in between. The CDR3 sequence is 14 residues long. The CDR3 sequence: CASSLGHQNTEAFF. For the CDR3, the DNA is TGTGCCAGCAGCCTCGGACACCAGAACACTGAAGCTTTCTTT.

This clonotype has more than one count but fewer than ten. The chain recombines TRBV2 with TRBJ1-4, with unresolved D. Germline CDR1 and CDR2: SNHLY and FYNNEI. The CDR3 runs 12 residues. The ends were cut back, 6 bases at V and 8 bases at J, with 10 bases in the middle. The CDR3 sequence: CASSVSDEKLFF. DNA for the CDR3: TGTGCCAGCAGCGTCAGTGACGAAAAACTGTTTTTT.

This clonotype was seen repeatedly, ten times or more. The CDR3 DNA follows: TGTGCCAGCAGTTTAATACTAGCGGAAACCTACGAGCAGTACTTC. This codes for CASSLILAETYEQYF. The V and J genes are TRBV28 and TRBJ2-7; 8 bases fit TRBD2. The V segment lost 2 bases and the J segment 2 bases; nucleotides outside the gene matches: 5. There are 15 residues in the CDR3. Germline V CDR1 and CDR2: MDHEN, SYDVKM.

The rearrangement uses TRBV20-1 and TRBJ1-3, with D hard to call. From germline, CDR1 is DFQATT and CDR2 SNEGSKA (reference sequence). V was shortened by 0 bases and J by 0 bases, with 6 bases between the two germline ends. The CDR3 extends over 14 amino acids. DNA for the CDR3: TGCAGTGCTAGAGATCCGGTCTCTGGAAACACCATATATTTT. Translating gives CSARDPVSGNTIYF.

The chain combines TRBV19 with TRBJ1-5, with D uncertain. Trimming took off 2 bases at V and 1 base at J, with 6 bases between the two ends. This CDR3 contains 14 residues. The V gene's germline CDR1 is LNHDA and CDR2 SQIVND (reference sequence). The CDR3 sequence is CASSIWRSNQPQHF. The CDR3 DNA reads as TGTGCCAGTAGTATATGGCGGAGCAATCAGCCCCAGCATTTT.

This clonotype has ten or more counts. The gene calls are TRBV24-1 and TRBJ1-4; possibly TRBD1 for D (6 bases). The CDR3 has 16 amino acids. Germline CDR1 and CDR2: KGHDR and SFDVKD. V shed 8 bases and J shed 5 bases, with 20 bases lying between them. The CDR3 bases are TGTGCCACCACGCCAGAAGGGACACGGTCAAATGAAAAACTGTTTTTT. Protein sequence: CATTPEGTRSNEKLFF.

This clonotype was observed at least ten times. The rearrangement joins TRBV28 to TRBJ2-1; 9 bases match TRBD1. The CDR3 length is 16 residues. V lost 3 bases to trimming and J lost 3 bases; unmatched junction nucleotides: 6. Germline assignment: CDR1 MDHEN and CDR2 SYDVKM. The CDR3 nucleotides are TGTGCCAGCAGTTTCTCGGGACAGGGCGGCTACAATGAGCAGTTCTTC. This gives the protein CASSFSGQGGYNEQFF.

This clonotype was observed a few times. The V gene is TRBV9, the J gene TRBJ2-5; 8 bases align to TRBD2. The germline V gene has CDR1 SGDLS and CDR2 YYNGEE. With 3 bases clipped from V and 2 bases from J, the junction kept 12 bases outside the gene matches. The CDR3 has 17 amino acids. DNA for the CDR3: TGTGCCAGCAGCGGCTTAGGGGAGCGGGGGCCTCAAGAGACCCAGTACTTC. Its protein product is CASSGLGERGPQETQYF.

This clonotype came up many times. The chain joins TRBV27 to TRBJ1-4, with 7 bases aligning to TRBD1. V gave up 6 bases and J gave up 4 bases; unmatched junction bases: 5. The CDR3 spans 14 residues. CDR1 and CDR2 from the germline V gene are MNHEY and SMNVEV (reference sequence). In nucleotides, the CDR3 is TGTGCCAGCAGACCCGGGACAGATAATGAAAAACTGTTTTTT. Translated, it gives CASRPGTDNEKLFF. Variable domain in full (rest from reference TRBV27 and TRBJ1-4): EAQVTQNPRYLITVTGKKLTVTCSQNMNHEYMSWYRQDPGLGLRQIYYSMNVEVTDKGDVPEGYKVSRKEKRNFPLILESPSPNQTSLYFCASRPGTDNEKLFFGSGTQLSVL.